The rows below give T cell receptor beta chains drawn from one sample of a study of T cell responses to AZD1222 COVID-19 vaccine. TCRdb's table, derived via immunoSEQ multiplex PCR, lists solely in-frame clones and lacks some. The sample shows about 130,000 clones, 80% to 90% of them seen only once. Sequenced here: peripheral blood, sampled on day 0 of AZD1222 vaccination. The source of these receptors is an adult in good health. CDR3s include the opening cysteine and the closing phenylalanine or tryptophan. The D gene is left open where the match is weak. Part of the rows lack a size; the others show once, few, many or a class for expanded clones.

V gene	J gene	clone size	D gene	CDR3 protein	CDR3 DNA
TRBV3-1/TRBV3-2	TRBJ1-1	-	-	CASSPRARRTEAFF	TGTGCCAGCAGCCCGAGGGCTCGGCGAACTGAAGCTTTCTTT
TRBV4-1	TRBJ1-2	-	TRBD1	CASSQAQGANYHGYTF	TGCGCCAGCAGCCAAGCACAGGGGGCTAACTACCATGGCTACACCTTC
TRBV9	TRBJ1-3	-	-	CASSVHHRAASGNTIYF	TGTGCCAGCAGCGTGCACCACAGGGCAGCCTCTGGAAACACCATATATTTT
TRBV27	TRBJ1-1	-	TRBD1	CASSLSTGVNTEAFF	TGTGCCAGCAGTTTATCCACAGGGGTGAACACTGAAGCTTTCTTT
TRBV30	TRBJ2-7	-	-	CAWSVQGTTYEQYF	TGTGCCTGGAGTGTACAGGGGACTACCTACGAGCAGTACTTC
TRBV5-6	TRBJ2-1	-	TRBD1	CASSQPGQGYNEQFF	TGTGCCAGCAGCCAACCGGGACAGGGATACAATGAGCAGTTCTTC
TRBV4-1	TRBJ1-2	-	-	CASSQDHGTINYGYTF	TGCGCCAGCAGCCAAGACCACGGGACAATTAACTATGGCTACACCTTC
TRBV6-2/TRBV6-3	TRBJ1-2	-	-	CASSYSNRPYGYTF	TGTGCCAGCAGTTACTCGAACAGGCCCTATGGCTACACCTTC
TRBV11-2	TRBJ2-1	few	TRBD1	CASSPGQGKYNEQFF	TGTGCCAGCAGCCCCGGACAGGGAAAGTACAATGAGCAGTTCTTC
TRBV10-2	TRBJ1-2	-	TRBD1	CASSAPGTGNYGYTF	TGCGCCAGCAGTGCTCCCGGGACAGGGAACTATGGCTACACCTTC
TRBV2	TRBJ2-2	-	-	CASSVSGGLATGELFF	TGTGCCAGCAGTGTAAGTGGGGGGCTGGCCACCGGGGAGCTGTTTTTT
TRBV30	TRBJ1-5	-	-	CAWRAGPDQPQHF	TGTGCCTGGAGAGCCGGGCCGGATCAGCCCCAGCATTTT
TRBV28	TRBJ2-1	-	-	CASSLGSGRNHEQFF	TGTGCCAGCAGTTTAGGTTCGGGCAGGAACCATGAGCAGTTCTTC
TRBV10-3	TRBJ1-1	-	TRBD1	CAISYTGTGSNTEAFF	TGTGCCATCAGTTACACCGGGACAGGGAGTAACACTGAAGCTTTCTTT
TRBV7-2	TRBJ1-2	-	-	CASSLLPGPYGYTF	TGTGCCAGCAGCTTACTCCCCGGACCCTATGGCTACACCTTC
TRBV10-3	TRBJ2-7	-	-	CAISEPDGPYEQYF	TGTGCCATCAGCGAACCGGACGGTCCCTACGAGCAGTACTTC
TRBV4-2	TRBJ1-2	once	-	CASSQAGTANYGYTF	TGTGCCAGCAGCCAAGCCGGGACCGCTAACTATGGCTACACCTTC
TRBV7-2	TRBJ1-3	-	-	CASSLTGYSGNTIYF	TGTGCCAGCAGCCTTACAGGATACTCTGGAAACACCATATATTTT
TRBV18	TRBJ1-1	-	-	CASSPYEDTEAFF	TGTGCCAGCTCACCATACGAGGACACTGAAGCTTTCTTT
TRBV4-3	TRBJ1-2	once	TRBD1	CASSQDRGYGYTF	TGCGCCAGCAGCCAGGACAGGGGCTATGGCTACACCTTC
TRBV5-4	TRBJ1-6	-	-	CASSLGGANNSPLHF	TGTGCCAGCAGCTTGGGGGGGGCGAATAATTCACCCCTCCACTTT
TRBV5-1	TRBJ1-2	-	TRBD1	CASSLTFGQDPYGYTF	TGCGCCAGCAGCTTGACCTTCGGACAGGACCCTTATGGCTACACCTTC
TRBV2	TRBJ1-1	once	TRBD1	CASSPDRGRNTEAFF	TGTGCCAGCAGCCCCGACAGGGGGCGGAACACTGAAGCTTTCTTT
TRBV2	TRBJ2-1	-	-	CASGVWLFNEQFF	TGTGCCAGCGGGGTCTGGCTCTTTAATGAGCAGTTCTTC
TRBV10-3	TRBJ1-6	-	-	CAISAMDVNNSPLHF	TGTGCCATCAGTGCCATGGACGTAAATAATTCACCCCTCCACTTT
TRBV5-4	TRBJ2-5	-	-	CASSSDMKETQYF	TGTGCCAGCAGCTCGGACATGAAAGAGACCCAGTACTTC
TRBV9	TRBJ1-2	-	-	CASSVEVGYGYTF	TGTGCCAGCAGCGTAGAGGTCGGCTATGGCTACACCTTC
TRBV6-5	TRBJ1-1	-	TRBD1	CASKAGGASPEAFF	TGTGCCAGCAAAGCAGGGGGCGCTTCCCCTGAAGCTTTCTTT
TRBV12-5	TRBJ1-5	-	TRBD1	CASGLATGAQPQHF	TGTGCTAGTGGTTTGGCGACAGGGGCCCAGCCCCAGCATTTT
TRBV7-9	TRBJ1-1	-	TRBD1	CASSWSGTDRTEAFF	TGTGCCAGCAGCTGGTCCGGGACAGATAGGACTGAAGCTTTCTTT
TRBV28	TRBJ1-1	-	-	CASSSGGMNTEAFF	TGTGCCAGCAGTTCGGGGGGCATGAACACTGAAGCTTTCTTT
TRBV6-2/TRBV6-3	TRBJ1-1	-	TRBD1	CASSYWDSLNTEAFF	TGTGCCAGCAGTTATTGGGACAGCCTGAACACTGAAGCTTTCTTT
TRBV19	TRBJ1-1	-	TRBD1	CASSIDGTGGTEAFF	TGTGCCAGTAGTATAGATGGGACAGGGGGCACTGAAGCTTTCTTT
TRBV27	TRBJ2-1	-	-	CASRSELVSYNEQFF	TGTGCCAGCCGTTCAGAGCTAGTCTCCTACAATGAGCAGTTCTTC
TRBV28	TRBJ2-7	-	-	CASSLVQGTYEQYF	TGTGCCAGCAGTTTAGTACAGGGAACCTACGAGCAGTACTTC
TRBV5-6	TRBJ1-1	-	TRBD1	CASSYGQGEAFF	TGTGCCAGCAGCTATGGACAGGGGGAAGCTTTCTTT
TRBV6-6	TRBJ2-5	-	TRBD2	CASSRPRGGGQETQYF	TGTGCCAGCAGCCGCCCACGGGGCGGGGGACAAGAGACCCAGTACTTC
TRBV7-6	TRBJ1-1	-	TRBD1	CASSFQGGTEAFF	TGTGCCAGCAGCTTTCAGGGGGGGACTGAAGCTTTCTTT
TRBV5-6	TRBJ1-4	-	-	CASSTPDSHKEKLFF	TGTGCCAGCAGCACACCGGACAGTCACAAGGAAAAACTGTTTTTT
TRBV6-5	TRBJ1-2	once	-	CASSYSAGDYGYTF	TGTGCCAGCAGTTACTCCGCAGGAGACTATGGCTACACCTTC
TRBV3-1/TRBV3-2	TRBJ1-1	few	-	CASSGAGLGPEAFF	TGTGCCAGCAGCGGTGCGGGACTCGGACCCGAAGCTTTCTTT
TRBV6-1	TRBJ1-2	-	TRBD1	CASSEDLGTGGKSRGYTF	TGTGCCAGCAGTGAAGACCTCGGGACAGGTGGCAAGTCCCGTGGCTACACCTTC
TRBV10-3	TRBJ1-2	-	TRBD1	CAISGDRVTVYTF	TGTGCCATCAGTGGTGACAGGGTAACTGTCTACACCTTC
TRBV6-5	TRBJ1-5	-	TRBD1	CASSYQRTGQDQPQHF	TGTGCCAGCAGTTACCAGAGGACAGGGCAAGATCAGCCCCAGCATTTT
TRBV5-5	TRBJ1-6	-	-	CASSLIFQPASYNSPLHF	TGTGCCAGCAGCTTGATTTTTCAGCCGGCCTCCTATAATTCACCCCTCCACTTT
TRBV7-2	TRBJ2-7	-	TRBD2	CASSLQRGAYEQYF	TGTGCCAGCAGCTTACAGCGGGGGGCCTACGAGCAGTACTTC
TRBV25-1	TRBJ2-6	-	-	CASSDRFSGANVLTF	TGTGCCAGCAGTGATCGGTTCTCTGGGGCCAACGTCCTGACTTTC
TRBV9	TRBJ2-7	-	-	CASSVATDRTYEQYF	TGTGCCAGCAGCGTAGCTACTGACAGAACCTACGAGCAGTACTTC
TRBV6-2/TRBV6-3	TRBJ1-3	-	-	CASSYTTVSGNTIYF	TGTGCCAGCAGTTATACAACGGTTTCTGGAAACACCATATATTTT
TRBV7-2	TRBJ1-5	-	TRBD1	CASSLYRGAGQPQHF	TGTGCCAGCAGCTTATACAGGGGGGCAGGACAGCCCCAGCATTTT
TRBV28	TRBJ2-7	-	-	CASSFRVLTNYRPTKQYF	TGTGCCAGCAGTTTTAGGGTTTTGACCAACTACCGCCCTACGAAGCAGTACTTC
TRBV6-5	TRBJ2-7	-	TRBD1	CASTPTPAGGDEQYF	TGTGCCAGCACCCCCACCCCTGCAGGGGGAGACGAGCAGTACTTC
TRBV3-1/TRBV3-2	TRBJ2-1	-	-	CASSQAGTPRDEQFF	TGTGCCAGCAGCCAAGCCGGGACCCCCCGGGATGAGCAGTTCTTC
TRBV7-9	TRBJ2-3	once	-	CASSLPPGFTDTQYF	TGTGCCAGCAGCTTACCACCGGGGTTCACAGATACGCAGTATTTT
TRBV6-2/TRBV6-3	TRBJ1-1	-	-	CASSGDGSTEAFF	TGTGCCAGCAGTGGGGACGGTAGCACTGAAGCTTTCTTT
TRBV5-1	TRBJ2-5	-	-	CASSLITGEETQYF	TGCGCCAGCAGCTTGATCACAGGTGAAGAGACCCAGTACTTC
TRBV11-2	TRBJ2-7	once	-	CASSSTRNEQYF	TGTGCCAGCAGTTCCACCCGGAACGAGCAGTACTTC